This T cell receptor beta chain was recorded in a study of cytomegalovirus exposure and HLA in healthy donors. General study results and limits: Being productive about 87% or about 30% of the time was typical of most TCR beta V segments in an earlier analysis.

Concerning this clone: Its antigen is still unknown.

Healthy bone marrow donors supplied every sample. This PCR relied on a set of 60 Vbeta primers and 13 Jbeta primers. Per the authors' pipeline: As a later analysis found, there were 80 million to 90 million unique TCR beta chains, of which around 9.9 million were shared. Clones were sequenced by immunoSEQ multiplex PCR, and TCRdb holds only the in-frame ones, with some missing. V and J calls and clone size are as listed in that table; D and trimming were resolved from the DNA. The repertoire holds 74,000 or so clones, with 60% to 85% as singletons. Germline V gives CDR1 MNHNY, CDR2 SVGAGI (reference sequence). The CDR3 contains 14 residues. V shed 8 bases, J shed 7 bases, and the junction held 11 bases outside the gene matches.

The sequencing sample was made of PBMCs. The chain couples TRBV6-6 to TRBJ2-1; TRBD2 agrees at 7 bases. This clonotype was obtained from a male donor in good health and CMV-seropositive. This chain's CDR3 is CASRNAGGFNEQFF. The CDR3 region has the DNA TGTGCCAGCCGAAACGCCGGGGGGTTTAATGAGCAGTTCTTC.